The entry below describes one T cell receptor beta chain. Primers for the PCR totalled 60 Vbeta and 13 Jbeta. TCRdb keeps only in-frame clones here, not all; method: immunoSEQ multiplex PCR. The profile shows 100,000 to 150,000 clones, roughly a sixth of them singletons. This entry comes from a study of cytomegalovirus exposure and HLA in healthy donors. Trimming at V came to 3 bases and at J to 4 bases, leaving 7 bases not matched to a gene. Germline V gene data show CDR1 as KGHSH and CDR2 as LQKENI. The CDR3 has 15 residues. The receptor comes from a female donor in good health and CMV-seropositive. The chain joins TRBV18 to TRBJ1-2, with 8 bases that match TRBD1. The sequenced sample consisted of PBMCs. CDR3 amino acids: CASSPGTGSFYGYTF. CDR3 in DNA: TGTGCCAGCTCACCCGGGACAGGTTCATTCTATGGCTACACCTTC.